A selection of T cell receptor beta chains follows, all from one sample in a study of spatial heterogeneity in lung cancer. One entry per CDR3 protein results from TCRdb running MiXCR on the 5' RACE reads. The sample holds tens of thousands of distinct CDR3 sequences, less than 8.5% seen once. The sequencing here drew on PBMCs, taken at surgery. The receptors come from a female donor with early-stage non-small cell lung cancer. CDR3s include the opening cysteine and the closing phenylalanine or tryptophan. Each record gives: CDR3 length, V gene, clone size, D gene, J gene, CDR3 DNA, CDR3 protein. D genes are given only for firm matches. Clone size is stated in some rows and not others, as once, few, many or a class when expanded.

len: 15; v_gene: TRBV19; abundance: few; d_gene: -; j_gene: TRBJ2-5; CDR3nt: TGTGCCAGTAGTATAGGAGGTGGCGGCGCTGCGACCCAGTACTTC; CDR3aa: CASSIGGGGAATQYF
len: 16; v_gene: TRBV3-1; abundance: many; d_gene: TRBD1; j_gene: TRBJ2-6; CDR3nt: TGTGCCAGCAGCAGACAGGGGGCGCAAGGGGCCAACGTCCTGACTTTC; CDR3aa: CASSRQGAQGANVLTF
len: 14; v_gene: TRBV3-1; abundance: -; d_gene: -; j_gene: TRBJ1-3; CDR3nt: TGTGCCAGCAGCCGGGCCAGGCGTGGAAACACCATATATTTT; CDR3aa: CASSRARRGNTIYF
len: 14; v_gene: TRBV2; abundance: many; d_gene: -; j_gene: TRBJ2-5; CDR3nt: TGTGCCAGCAGTAACCTCGGGATTCAAGAGACCCAGTACTTC; CDR3aa: CASSNLGIQETQYF
len: 13; v_gene: TRBV20-1; abundance: many; d_gene: -; j_gene: TRBJ1-1; CDR3nt: TGCAGTGCTAGTGGGACACCCCAGTGGAAAGCTTTCTTT; CDR3aa: CSASGTPQWKAFF
len: 14; v_gene: TRBV11-2; abundance: many; d_gene: -; j_gene: TRBJ2-5; CDR3nt: TGTGCCAGCAGCTCCAATACGCCACAAGAGACCCAGTACTTC; CDR3aa: CASSSNTPQETQYF
len: 14; v_gene: TRBV20-1; abundance: many; d_gene: TRBD1; j_gene: TRBJ1-5; CDR3nt: TGCAGTGCTTTACCTCAGGGGGGCGTGAGTCCCCAGCATTTT; CDR3aa: CSALPQGGVSPQHF
len: 14; v_gene: TRBV12-3/TRBV12-4; abundance: many; d_gene: -; j_gene: TRBJ2-3; CDR3nt: TGTGCCAGCAGTGAGACCCTCAGCACAGATACGCAGTATTTT; CDR3aa: CASSETLSTDTQYF
len: 14; v_gene: TRBV12-3/TRBV12-4; abundance: -; d_gene: TRBD2; j_gene: TRBJ2-7; CDR3nt: TGTGCCAGCAGTTTAGCTGGGACTAGTCCCGAGCAGTACTTC; CDR3aa: CASSLAGTSPEQYF
len: 15; v_gene: TRBV20-1; abundance: many; d_gene: TRBD1; j_gene: TRBJ2-1; CDR3nt: TGCAGTGCTAGAGACCGGGACAGGAATTACAATGAGCAGTTCTTC; CDR3aa: CSARDRDRNYNEQFF
len: 14; v_gene: TRBV3-1; abundance: many; d_gene: -; j_gene: TRBJ1-5; CDR3nt: TGTGCCAGCCAAATGGGGGGGAGCAATCAGCCCCAGCATTTT; CDR3aa: CASQMGGSNQPQHF
len: 11; v_gene: TRBV3-1; abundance: many; d_gene: -; j_gene: TRBJ2-1; CDR3nt: TGTGCCAGCAGCCACTATAATGAGCAGTTCTTC; CDR3aa: CASSHYNEQFF
len: 14; v_gene: TRBV7-6; abundance: -; d_gene: -; j_gene: TRBJ2-7; CDR3nt: TGTGCCAGCAGCTTATCTCCTGCCACCTACGAGCAGTACTTC; CDR3aa: CASSLSPATYEQYF
len: 12; v_gene: TRBV20-1; abundance: -; d_gene: -; j_gene: TRBJ2-5; CDR3nt: TGCAGTGCTAGGGGGGTAGCCGAGACCCAGTACTTC; CDR3aa: CSARGVAETQYF
len: 12; v_gene: TRBV29-1; abundance: many; d_gene: -; j_gene: TRBJ2-5; CDR3nt: TGCAGCTCCTGGTCATCGGGAGAGACCCAGTACTTC; CDR3aa: CSSWSSGETQYF
len: 15; v_gene: TRBV2; abundance: many; d_gene: TRBD1; j_gene: TRBJ2-1; CDR3nt: TGTGCCAGCAGTGAAAGACAGGGGAGGTACAATGAGCAGTTCTTC; CDR3aa: CASSERQGRYNEQFF
len: 14; v_gene: TRBV20-1; abundance: few; d_gene: -; j_gene: TRBJ1-5; CDR3nt: TGCAGTGCTAGAGTAGTGGGGGCAAGGCAGCCCCAGCATTTT; CDR3aa: CSARVVGARQPQHF
len: 16; v_gene: TRBV6-5; abundance: -; d_gene: TRBD2; j_gene: TRBJ2-1; CDR3nt: TGTGCCAGCAGTTACACAGCGGGGGGCGTGTACAATGAGCAGTTCTTC; CDR3aa: CASSYTAGGVYNEQFF
len: 15; v_gene: TRBV27; abundance: many; d_gene: -; j_gene: TRBJ2-2; CDR3nt: TGTGCCAGCAGTCTTCTGGGACAGAACACCGGGGAGCTGTTTTTT; CDR3aa: CASSLLGQNTGELFF
len: 13; v_gene: TRBV29-1; abundance: many; d_gene: -; j_gene: TRBJ2-3; CDR3nt: TGCAGCCACGAGGGAGGGGGCCCAGATACGCAGTATTTT; CDR3aa: CSHEGGGPDTQYF
len: 12; v_gene: TRBV3-1; abundance: many; d_gene: -; j_gene: TRBJ2-4; CDR3nt: TGTGCCAGCAGCCCCGGAGAAAACATTCAGTACTTC; CDR3aa: CASSPGENIQYF
len: 13; v_gene: TRBV6-1; abundance: -; d_gene: -; j_gene: TRBJ2-1; CDR3nt: TGTGCCAACATTCGGACTGGCTACAATGAGCAGTTCTTC; CDR3aa: CANIRTGYNEQFF
len: 14; v_gene: TRBV10-3; abundance: many; d_gene: -; j_gene: TRBJ2-7; CDR3nt: TGTGCCATCAGTGAGGGAGGGGGCGCGTACGAGCAGTACTTC; CDR3aa: CAISEGGGAYEQYF
len: 13; v_gene: TRBV11-2; abundance: many; d_gene: -; j_gene: TRBJ1-1; CDR3nt: TGTGCCAGCAGCTCGACCTCGTGGACTGAAGCTTTCTTT; CDR3aa: CASSSTSWTEAFF
len: 15; v_gene: TRBV28; abundance: -; d_gene: TRBD2; j_gene: TRBJ2-1; CDR3nt: TGTGCCAGCAGTTTATCGCCGGGGCGGGAGGGTGAGCAGTTCTTC; CDR3aa: CASSLSPGREGEQFF
len: 14; v_gene: TRBV5-1; abundance: many; d_gene: TRBD2; j_gene: TRBJ2-7; CDR3nt: TGCGCCAGCGGAGCTAGCGGGTTGTCCTACGAGCAGTACTTC; CDR3aa: CASGASGLSYEQYF
len: 14; v_gene: TRBV14; abundance: many; d_gene: -; j_gene: TRBJ1-6; CDR3nt: TGTGCCAGCAGCCAAGATCTGAGGGGTTCACCCCTCCACTTT; CDR3aa: CASSQDLRGSPLHF
len: 14; v_gene: TRBV4-3; abundance: many; d_gene: -; j_gene: TRBJ2-1; CDR3nt: TGCGCCAGCAGCCAAGTAGGAGAATACAATGAGCAGTTCTTC; CDR3aa: CASSQVGEYNEQFF
len: 12; v_gene: TRBV6-2/TRBV6-3; abundance: many; d_gene: TRBD1; j_gene: TRBJ1-1; CDR3nt: TGTGCCAGCAGTTACATGACAGGGTTCGCTTTCTTT; CDR3aa: CASSYMTGFAFF
len: 13; v_gene: TRBV20-1; abundance: many; d_gene: -; j_gene: TRBJ1-4; CDR3nt: TGCAGTGCGAATATGGCACCGAGGGGAAAACTGTTTTTT; CDR3aa: CSANMAPRGKLFF
len: 12; v_gene: TRBV20-1; abundance: few; d_gene: -; j_gene: TRBJ1-5; CDR3nt: TGCAGTGCTAATAGGGACTCCAGGCCCCAGCATTTT; CDR3aa: CSANRDSRPQHF
len: 13; v_gene: TRBV6-5; abundance: many; d_gene: -; j_gene: TRBJ1-4; CDR3nt: TGTGCCAGCAGTTGGGCAACTAATGAAAAACTGTTTTTT; CDR3aa: CASSWATNEKLFF
len: 15; v_gene: TRBV7-9; abundance: once; d_gene: TRBD1; j_gene: TRBJ1-3; CDR3nt: TGTGCCAGCAGCCCCTGGGACAGTGCCGGAAACACCATATATTTT; CDR3aa: CASSPWDSAGNTIYF
len: 15; v_gene: TRBV5-5; abundance: many; d_gene: -; j_gene: TRBJ2-7; CDR3nt: TGTGCCAGCAGCTGGATACAGGGTCCCACCTACGAGCAGTACTTC; CDR3aa: CASSWIQGPTYEQYF
len: 15; v_gene: TRBV6-2/TRBV6-3; abundance: many; d_gene: TRBD1; j_gene: TRBJ1-5; CDR3nt: TGTGCCAGCACCCACCGAAGGGGGCTAAATCAGCCCCAGCATTTT; CDR3aa: CASTHRRGLNQPQHF
len: 11; v_gene: TRBV12-3/TRBV12-4; abundance: many; d_gene: -; j_gene: TRBJ2-3; CDR3nt: TGTGCCAGCAGTCTCATAGATACGCAGTATTTT; CDR3aa: CASSLIDTQYF
len: 12; v_gene: TRBV6-1; abundance: -; d_gene: -; j_gene: TRBJ2-7; CDR3nt: TGTGCCAGCGCCAGGAGCTCCTACGAGCAGTACTTC; CDR3aa: CASARSSYEQYF
len: 19; v_gene: TRBV7-9; abundance: few; d_gene: -; j_gene: TRBJ1-6; CDR3nt: TGTGCCAGCAGCTTAGCGGAGGGAAAGGGAAGCTCCTATAATTCACCCCTCCACTTT; CDR3aa: CASSLAEGKGSSYNSPLHF
len: 13; v_gene: TRBV20-1; abundance: many; d_gene: -; j_gene: TRBJ2-5; CDR3nt: TGCAGTGCTAGGGCCGGGGCCCGGGGGACCCAGTACTTC; CDR3aa: CSARAGARGTQYF
len: 15; v_gene: TRBV4-3; abundance: many; d_gene: TRBD1; j_gene: TRBJ1-4; CDR3nt: TGCGCCAGCAGCCAAGGGGACAGGGCTTATGAAAAACTGTTTTTT; CDR3aa: CASSQGDRAYEKLFF
len: 15; v_gene: TRBV24-1; abundance: many; d_gene: TRBD2; j_gene: TRBJ2-5; CDR3nt: TGTGCCACCAGTGATTTCGCCGGAGGCGGGGGGACCCAGTACTTC; CDR3aa: CATSDFAGGGGTQYF
len: 11; v_gene: TRBV20-1; abundance: many; d_gene: TRBD1; j_gene: TRBJ2-1; CDR3nt: TGCAGTGCGGACAGGGTGTATGAGCAGTTCTTC; CDR3aa: CSADRVYEQFF
len: 14; v_gene: TRBV6-5; abundance: many; d_gene: -; j_gene: TRBJ2-7; CDR3nt: TGTGCCAGCAGTTACTCGAAGGGAAGGTACGAGCAGTACTTC; CDR3aa: CASSYSKGRYEQYF
len: 14; v_gene: TRBV9; abundance: many; d_gene: -; j_gene: TRBJ2-5; CDR3nt: TGTGCCAGCAGCGTAGAGGGACAACAAGAGACCCAGTACTTC; CDR3aa: CASSVEGQQETQYF
len: 15; v_gene: TRBV7-2; abundance: many; d_gene: -; j_gene: TRBJ2-3; CDR3nt: TGTGCCAGCAGCTTAGCCGGACTTAGCACAGATACGCAGTATTTT; CDR3aa: CASSLAGLSTDTQYF
len: 15; v_gene: TRBV5-1; abundance: many; d_gene: -; j_gene: TRBJ1-5; CDR3nt: TGCGCCAGCAGCCTGGACGGAGATAGCAATCAGCCCCAGCATTTT; CDR3aa: CASSLDGDSNQPQHF
len: 16; v_gene: TRBV4-1; abundance: many; d_gene: -; j_gene: TRBJ2-6; CDR3nt: TGCGCCAGCAGCCAAGAATGGGGGATGAGGGCCAACGTCCTGACTTTC; CDR3aa: CASSQEWGMRANVLTF
len: 16; v_gene: TRBV4-3; abundance: many; d_gene: -; j_gene: TRBJ2-2; CDR3nt: TGCGCCAGCAGCCAAACCCGAGGCAGATACACCGGGGAGCTGTTTTTT; CDR3aa: CASSQTRGRYTGELFF
len: 13; v_gene: TRBV6-1; abundance: -; d_gene: -; j_gene: TRBJ1-1; CDR3nt: TGTGTCATCTCGAAATTTTTGAACACTGAAGCTTTCTTT; CDR3aa: CVISKFLNTEAFF
len: 14; v_gene: TRBV27; abundance: many; d_gene: TRBD1; j_gene: TRBJ1-5; CDR3nt: TGTGCCAGCAGTTTTACAGGGGGAGGTCAGCCCCAGCATTTT; CDR3aa: CASSFTGGGQPQHF
len: 15; v_gene: TRBV20-1; abundance: many; d_gene: TRBD1; j_gene: TRBJ2-3; CDR3nt: TGCAGTGCCGCCGGGACAGGGGTCGGCACAGATACGCAGTATTTT; CDR3aa: CSAAGTGVGTDTQYF